Listed below are T cell receptor beta chains from one sample, sequenced in a study of radiation and T cells in renal cell carcinoma. The repertoire was sequenced with immunoSEQ multiplex PCR; TCRdb's copy has only in-frame clones and lacks some. The sample has 50,000 to 75,000 clones; 78% are singletons. The sequences come from blood, collected from a patient whose treatment included radiotherapy and nephrectomy. The origin of the receptors is a man in his sixties with renal cell carcinoma. CDR3s include the opening cysteine and the closing phenylalanine or tryptophan.

J gene	V gene	CDR3 protein
TRBJ1-2	TRBV19	CATSAGPQYGYTF
TRBJ2-4	TRBV7-2	CASSLTSGKNIQYF
TRBJ1-1	TRBV27	CASTGTGVGNTEAFF
TRBJ1-2	TRBV7-9	CASSLGGAYGYTF
TRBJ2-4	TRBV10-2	CASSEEPGHYIQYF
TRBJ1-4	TRBV11-2	CASSSGRTPGEKLFF
TRBJ2-2	TRBV28	CASSRGQATGELFF
TRBJ2-3	TRBV9	CASSVDDTQYF
TRBJ2-5	TRBV6-5	CASSYRGAQETQYF
TRBJ1-1	TRBV19	CASSTIRQGRHEAFF
TRBJ2-4	TRBV21-1	CASSNSPLIAKNIQYF
TRBJ2-3	TRBV28	CASGELEIFADTQYF
TRBJ1-2	TRBV7-2	CASSLEDRNYGYTF
TRBJ1-3	TRBV29-1	CSVAVTGGRNTIYF
TRBJ2-1	TRBV30	CAWSVNLPGTGDEQFF
TRBJ1-4	TRBV6-1	CASSEFGATNEKLFF
TRBJ2-1	TRBV11-3	CASSLASSGNNEQFF
TRBJ2-1	TRBV7-7	CASSPLTNEQFF
TRBJ2-1	TRBV6-6	CASSYGVSSYNEQFF
TRBJ1-2	TRBV9	CASSAFGRTNYGYTF
TRBJ2-3	TRBV5-1	CASSLAGDDTQYF
TRBJ1-2	TRBV18	CASSPRGKDGYTF
TRBJ2-3	TRBV18	CASSPDRTDTQYF
TRBJ1-5	TRBV19	CASSSGQSHQPQHF
TRBJ1-4	TRBV30	CAWSVRLRPTGSDATNEKLFF
TRBJ1-3	TRBV29-1	CSVGTGDF
TRBJ2-1	TRBV7-9	CASSLGSLEGNEQFF
TRBJ1-2	TRBV19	CASSIIQGRSYTF
TRBJ1-1	TRBV4-1	CASSQDGGVGTEAFF
TRBJ1-5	TRBV7-9	CASSSTGNQPQHF
TRBJ1-3	TRBV29-1	CSVTESGNTIYF
TRBJ1-6	TRBV6-4	CASSDRDSGTPLHF
TRBJ1-5	TRBV6-1	CASSELTGNNQPQHF
TRBJ1-1	TRBV11-2	CASSLIRGGGTEAFF
TRBJ1-2	TRBV6-5	CASSSTGTERNYGYTF
TRBJ2-1	TRBV5-1	CASSLGLGTGQFF
TRBJ1-4	TRBV29-1	CSVKGSGYNEKLFF
TRBJ2-3	TRBV4-2	CASSQVGTSRTDTQYF
TRBJ1-4	TRBV29-1	CSVGRQGAELFF
TRBJ2-1	TRBV9	CASSVGGLAGVYEQFF
TRBJ1-6	TRBV30	CAWSDLGSPLHF
TRBJ1-4	TRBV11-3	CASSLEQDEKLFF
TRBJ2-3	TRBV5-5	CASSSSMRPTDTQYF
TRBJ2-7	TRBV7-2	CASSPDRGGGYEQYF
TRBJ2-2	TRBV5-1	CASSFLLADTGELFF
TRBJ2-3	TRBV27	CASSTTSGKRPDTQYF
TRBJ1-1	TRBV2	CASGMLGDTEAFF
TRBJ1-2	TRBV19	CASKDRESSGYTF
TRBJ2-5	TRBV7-9	CASSLDRGPEETQYF
TRBJ1-5	TRBV29-1	CSTRQDSNQPQHF
TRBJ1-1	TRBV7-3	CASSPDRHYEAFF
TRBJ1-4	TRBV7-2	CASSPYGTGHEKLFF